This T cell receptor (beta chain) was recorded in a study of T cell responses to AZD1222 COVID-19 vaccine. The study's findings and limits: Among those given AZD1222, only five to seven were seropositive at baseline.

Worth noting for this clone: Its antigen remains unknown.

Assay used: immunoSEQ multiplex PCR; TCRdb lists only in-frame clones, some missing. Seen here are about 140,000 clones, more than 90% observed once, and the top ten hold about 5%. The CDR3 loop spans 16 amino acids. Germline assignment: CDR1 SGHVS and CDR2 FNYEAQ. V lost 4 bases to trimming and J lost 0 bases, with 13 bases between them. This clonotype was obtained from an adult in good health. The chain recombines TRBV7-6 with TRBJ1-3; D possibly corresponds to TRBD1 (6 bases). Sample: peripheral blood, taken on day 0 of AZD1222 vaccination. This CDR3 reads CASSWGPVGSGNTIYF. CDR3 DNA: TGTGCCAGCAGCTGGGGGCCAGTGGGCTCTGGAAACACCATATATTTT.